The subject of this entry is one T cell receptor beta chain. This clone's antigen is unknown. Base qualities are missing; no much larger clone stands one base away. The donors were healthy, HIV-negative adults who had no recently reported acute infections or vaccinations. All donors were Caucasian adults living in Nashville, Tennessee, USA. Magnetic negative selection was used to enrich CD4+ T cells, after which naive cells were positively selected on CD45RA and the negative fraction became the memory subset. After blood collection by leukapheresis, PBMCs were isolated using Ficoll-Histopaque density gradient centrifugation and then cryopreserved in the vapor phase of liquid nitrogen. Purity and quantity of every magnetically sorted T cell population were checked by analytical flow cytometry. Each sorted fraction had its genomic DNA isolated and then quantified by UV absorbance on a Nanodrop 2000c.

The data stem from a study of shared clonotypes between healthy human individuals (TCRdb year 2020). Turning to the overall study: Three men and a couple of women, aged 18 to 49 years, made up the cohort. To increase sequencing depth and limit assay-specific biases, different laboratories used diverse techniques to prepare libraries and sequence TCR repertoires. To estimate repertoire size and how much clonotypes are shared between individuals, the study performed deep sequencing of blood TCR repertoires from 4 to 6 healthy adults. For each donor, three plates each were used for CD4 naive and CD4 memory, two plates were used for CD8 naive, and one plate was used for CD8 memory. Each donor's leukapheresis produced roughly between roughly 0.85 and 9.5 billion PBMCs. Beyond this particular receptor, the publication reports: Because the study included only a small number of donors, the genetic and exposure-history diversity represented was limited. Sharing across a few donors was observed for roughly 5% of naive CD4, less than 4% of naive CD8, 2% to 2.5% of memory CD4, and less than 0.45% of memory CD8 clonotypes. Even with the large sequencing depth, rarefaction of the sorted-subset datasets indicated that sequencing was incomplete. Sampling was limited to blood, and TCR repertoires in tissue likely differ from TCR repertoires in blood. Naive subsets generally had larger estimated clonotype richness than memory subsets did. Clonotypes shared by all four sorted-subset donors showed higher generation probabilities than non-shared clonotypes. Pairwise subsampling indicated that sequencing depth was expected to affect the degree of clonotype sharing among donors.

The CDR3 numbers 13 residues from cysteine through phenylalanine. The kept DNA is CDR3 alone, 39 bases in frame from the first base. CDR1 and CDR2, per the germline V gene (reference sequence), are MNHEY and SMNVEV. V was cut back by 3 bases and J by 4 bases, leaving a gap of 7 bases between them. TCR CDR3 regions were amplified from genomic DNA by multiplex PCR using the deep immunoSEQ assay. Genomic DNA extracted from each cell subset was distributed evenly over all wells of several immunoSEQ 96-well plates, and each plate served as one replicate. For sorted subsets, around 0.2 ug genomic DNA, equal to tens of thousands of T cell genomes, was loaded into each replicate PCR. Purified libraries were measured with a Qubit 3.0 fluorometer, size-checked on a Bioanalyzer 2100, and measured again with the KAPA Library Quantification kit. A separate single-read 150-cycle Illumina NextSeq 550 flow cell was used to sequence each immunoSEQ 96-well plate. The source study handled its data this way. Because the immunoSEQ output included only junctional sequences and no quality scores, the filtering could not be the same as the filtering used for full-length reads. Sequences were annotated with PyIR, a Python wrapper for IgBLAST v1.9, and V/J genes and CDR3 were assigned using IMGT germline references. Any read was removed if the V/J assignment was weak (E-value above 1e-6), the CDR3 was missing, or the read contained stop codons, out-of-frame junctions, or ambiguous translated residues. V3J clonotypes were defined as sequences sharing the same inferred V gene, J gene, and CDR3 amino acid sequence. Percentage overlap between repertoires was calculated by dividing the number of shared unique clonotypes by the size of the smaller repertoire. Repertoire richness was assessed with RTK rarefaction, the Chao1 estimator, and Recon v2.1 estimates of unobserved clonotypes. Generation probabilities were computed with OLGA for all TCRbeta clonotypes obtained by the gDNA method from a handful of donors. TCRdb mirrors the immuneACCESS table, restricted to in-frame sequences. Some clones are absent from its copies; in checked studies, under half trace to an unresolved V gene, and the reason for the others is unknown. For V, J and clone size, that table is used; D and trimming come from the DNA. The sample has 950,000 to 1,100,000 clones on record, approximately 80% of them singletons. The ten most abundant clones make up 0.55% to 0.7% of the sample.

In this chain, TRBV27 is recombined with TRBJ1-5, with the D gene too uncertain to name. Source material: memory CD4+ T cells from PBMCs. This specimen's cell subset or site label, per the study, means: CD45RA-negative fraction. The source is a man aged 18-30 years in good health. Some clones in this sample may be carry-over from other donors' samples. The DNA is TGTGCCAGCAGTTTGGCCCAAAATCAGCCCCAGCATTTT. Its coded protein is CASSLAQNQPQHF.